This T cell receptor beta chain was recovered during a study of blood T cells in healthy people across ages (dated by TCRdb to the mid-2010s). Broadly, across the study: In model experiments, roughly one uniquely barcoded TCR beta cDNA molecule per two T cells was captured by template switching. Using the same blood draw, the study looked at two additional independent replicas of 1 million unique cDNA reads for two donors, one aged 18 to 30 and the other aged 80 or older. The study measured age-related changes in TCR beta repertoire diversity using deep sequencing normalized with unique cDNA molecular identifiers. Donors were grouped into four age groups: young (average 16 years), middle-aged (roughly 37), aged (62) and long-lived (approximately 75). Results and caveats for the whole study, not just this receptor: A strong correlation was found between observed TCR beta diversity and the percentage of naive T cells measured by flow cytometry. Donor CMV infection status was unknown, potentially confounding age-related changes in expanded clonotypes. Compared with the aged group, more naive CD4+ T cells, fewer expanded clones and increased TCR diversity were shown by the long-lived group, suggesting age selection. Estimates of total diversity from one million sequenced T cells were regarded as lower bounds and underestimates. As age increased, observed TCR beta diversity per million T cells dropped in a roughly linear way, and a significant reduction was already evident by age around 41. Conclusive comparison of naive and antigen-experienced compartments was prevented by the profiling of bulk unsorted PBMCs.

Systemically healthy Caucasian individuals from Russia, 39 in total and aged about 6 to 100 years, were included as donors. Each donor gave about 11 milliliters of peripheral blood, drawn into EDTA-treated Vacutainer tubes. PBMCs were isolated by Ficoll-Paque density-gradient centrifugation, with at least 7 million obtained per sample. Trizol reagent was used to extract total RNA from the PBMCs, yielding at least 5 micrograms per sample. Naive CD45RAhigh/CD27high T cell percentages were measured by flow cytometry on a PBMC aliquot from every donor. Regarding this clonotype: Its antigen remains unidentified. A junction boundary mismatches the germline segment, possibly from a read error.

To prepare the library, 5' RACE was applied. The instrument given in TCRdb is Illumina HiSeq 2500. The second PCR ran for roughly 7 to 12 cycles and used a J-beta primer mix along with a sample-barcoded 5' primer. Each TCR beta cDNA molecule received a unique molecular identifier from a template-switch 5' adaptor carrying 12 random nucleotides. Each sample yielded at least 2.5 million CDR3-containing paired-end reads. The Mint cDNA synthesis kit, primed by a TRBC-specific oligonucleotide, was used to synthesize first-strand cDNA from all RNA. Following uracil-DNA glycosylase treatment, a first 18-cycle PCR with universal primers M1SS and BC2_uni_R was performed on all cDNA. The study's processing was this. For normalization, 1 million high-quality reads were randomly selected from each sample, with every read carrying a distinct molecular identifier. Reads with shared molecular identifiers were discarded instead of being binned into consensus sequences. CDR3 identification, clonotype clustering and error correction used MiTCR with a Q25 quality threshold and the strictest error-elimination algorithm. A nonparametric unseen species model with Euler transformation was used to estimate a lower bound on total TCR beta diversity. In-frame beta chains were kept once TCRdb had trimmed the public reads at Q25 with fastp and called clones with MiXCR. Entries that share a CDR3 protein sequence are merged under the most common genes and DNA. TCRdb, not the authors, supplied the V and J calls. The sample profile shows more than 450,000 distinct CDR3 sequences; roughly a quarter of them were found once. The ten most abundant clones make up approximately 3.6% of the sample.

CDR1 and CDR2, per the germline V gene (reference sequence), are SEHNR and FQNEAQ. The CDR3 runs 12 amino acids, cysteine and phenylalanine included. The entry retains the CDR3 DNA only, 36 bases that are in frame from base 1. This sample was shared with a second study, whose subject was T cells of mothers and their children. That second publication adds: Nine systemically healthy Caucasian individuals served as donors, namely three mothers together with their six children. cDNA synthesis consumed the entire amount of extracted RNA, loaded at 1.5 ug RNA in each 15 ul reaction. In the second PCR, sample barcodes and 2-4 random nucleotides were introduced via the M1S primer. Over 8.5 million TCR beta CDR3 reads were obtained for each mother, and 2.7 million or so reads were obtained for each child. Thymic selection shapes the output of TCR recombination in a similar way in related and unrelated pairs, and inherited differences have a minor effect. Normalized repertoire overlap was always slightly but never significantly higher in related than unrelated mother-child pairs. With a sensitivity of approximately 96 clones per million clonotypes, no persistent microchimeric T cell clones were detected. In the study, deep NGS was used to compare the TCR beta repertoires of mothers and children, and features distinguishing related mother-child pairs from unrelated individuals were sought. On average, the children were around 11 +/- 4 years old, while the mothers were around 42 +/- 4 years old. After adapter ligation with NEBNext reagents, the libraries were sequenced on Illumina HiSeq 2000 with 100+100 nt paired-end reads. To prevent cross-contamination, the mother and child libraries were prepared one month apart and sequenced in separate runs. For each donor, somewhere between roughly 450,000 and 2,100,000 distinct TCR beta clonotypes were identified. Naive TCR beta clonotypes were estimated from low-frequency clonotypes matched to each donor's FACS-determined naive share, without sorting.

This sequence was found in a boy aged 2-9 years in good health. This sequence uses TRBV7-9 and TRBJ2-5; TRBD1 is perhaps the D gene, given 6 matching bases. Sequencing used blood. CDR3 sequence: CASSFRPQGFNF. The DNA sequence is TGTGCCAGCAGCTTCCGACCACAGGGCTTCAACTTC.